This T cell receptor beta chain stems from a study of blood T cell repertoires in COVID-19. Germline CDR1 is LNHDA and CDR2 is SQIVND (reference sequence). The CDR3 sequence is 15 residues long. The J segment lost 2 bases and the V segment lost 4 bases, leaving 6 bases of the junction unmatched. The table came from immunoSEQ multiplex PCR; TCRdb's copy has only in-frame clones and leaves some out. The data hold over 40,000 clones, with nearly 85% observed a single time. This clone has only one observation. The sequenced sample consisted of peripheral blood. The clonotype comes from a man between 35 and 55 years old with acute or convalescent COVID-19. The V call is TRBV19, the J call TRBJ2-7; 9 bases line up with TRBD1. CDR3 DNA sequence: TGTGCCAGTAGTACACGACAGGGGGGGGCCTACGAGCAGTACTTC. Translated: CASSTRQGGAYEQYF.